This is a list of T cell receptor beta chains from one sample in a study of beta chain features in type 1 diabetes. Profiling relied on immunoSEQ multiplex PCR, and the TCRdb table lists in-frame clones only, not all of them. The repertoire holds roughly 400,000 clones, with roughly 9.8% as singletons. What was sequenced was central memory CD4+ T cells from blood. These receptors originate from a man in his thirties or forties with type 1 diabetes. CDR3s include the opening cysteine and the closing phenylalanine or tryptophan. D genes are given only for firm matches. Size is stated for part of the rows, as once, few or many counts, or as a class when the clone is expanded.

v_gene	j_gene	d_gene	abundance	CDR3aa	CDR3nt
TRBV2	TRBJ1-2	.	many	CASSGQRYGYTF	TGTGCCAGCAGTGGGCAGCGCTATGGCTACACCTTC
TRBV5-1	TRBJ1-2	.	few	CASSLDRNYGYTF	TGCGCCAGCAGCTTGGACAGAAACTATGGCTACACCTTC
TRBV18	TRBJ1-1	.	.	CASSPSYGGGTEAFF	TGTGCCAGCTCACCTTCTTACGGAGGTGGAACTGAAGCTTTCTTT
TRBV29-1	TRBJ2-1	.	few	CSESESSYNEQFF	TGCAGCGAAAGCGAGAGCTCCTACAATGAGCAGTTCTTC
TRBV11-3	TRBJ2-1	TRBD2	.	CASSSGLVNEQFF	TGTGCCAGCAGCTCGGGACTAGTCAATGAGCAGTTCTTC
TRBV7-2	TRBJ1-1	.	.	CASSLFARVNTEAFF	TGTGCCAGCAGCTTATTCGCCCGGGTGAACACTGAAGCTTTCTTT
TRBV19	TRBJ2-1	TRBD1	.	CASTRPGTGYNEQFF	TGTGCCAGTACCCGTCCCGGGACAGGCTACAATGAGCAGTTCTTC
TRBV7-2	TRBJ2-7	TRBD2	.	CASSTSSGAANEQYF	TGTGCCAGCAGCACCTCTAGCGGAGCAGCTAACGAGCAGTACTTC
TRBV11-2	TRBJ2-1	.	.	CASSLSQGREQFF	TGTGCCAGCAGCTTATCCCAGGGCCGTGAGCAGTTCTTC
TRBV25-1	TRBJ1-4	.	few	CASSVPGREKLFF	TGTGCCAGCAGTGTACCAGGTCGCGAAAAACTGTTTTTT
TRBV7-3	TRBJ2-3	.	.	CASSFSGPDTQYF	TGTGCCAGCAGCTTTTCAGGGCCAGATACGCAGTATTTT
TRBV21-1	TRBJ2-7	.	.	CASNDRAPSYEQYF	TGTGCCAGCAACGACAGGGCTCCCTCCTACGAGCAGTACTTC
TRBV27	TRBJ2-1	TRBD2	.	CASSLIGAGGFNEQFF	TGTGCCAGCAGTTTGATTGGGGCGGGAGGGTTCAATGAGCAGTTCTTC
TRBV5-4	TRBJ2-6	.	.	CASSQEGLYGANVLTF	TGCGCCAGCAGCCAAGAGGGCTTATACGGGGCCAACGTCCTGACTTTC
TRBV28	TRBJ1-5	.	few	CASTNSQQPQHF	TGTGCCAGCACCAACTCCCAACAGCCCCAGCATTTT
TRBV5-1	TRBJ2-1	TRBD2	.	CASSLVGAGTSGNEQFF	TGCGCCAGCAGCTTGGTAGGTGCGGGGACTAGCGGGAATGAGCAGTTCTTC
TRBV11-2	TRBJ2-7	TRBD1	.	CASSEGTGPNF	TGTGCCAGCAGCGAGGGGACAGGGCCCAACTTC
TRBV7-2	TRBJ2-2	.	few	CASSLMWDTGELFF	TGTGCCAGCAGCCTGATGTGGGATACCGGGGAGCTGTTTTTT
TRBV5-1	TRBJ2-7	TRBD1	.	CASSPSPTGTGGAYEQYF	TGCGCCAGCAGCCCGTCCCCTACAGGGACAGGGGGCGCCTACGAGCAGTACTTC
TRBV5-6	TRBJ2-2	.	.	CASSPRGYSGELFF	TGTGCCAGCAGCCCCCGGGGATATTCCGGGGAGCTGTTTTTT
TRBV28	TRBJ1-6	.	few	CASSLDSNLPLHF	TGTGCCAGCAGTTTAGACAGCAACCTACCCCTCCACTTT
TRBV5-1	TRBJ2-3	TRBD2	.	CASSYSGMGTDTQYF	TGCGCCAGCAGCTATAGCGGGATGGGTACAGATACGCAGTATTTT
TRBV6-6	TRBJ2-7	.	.	CASAGQPSYEQYF	TGTGCCAGCGCTGGTCAGCCGTCCTACGAGCAGTACTTC
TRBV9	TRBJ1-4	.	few	CASSVGPPGRGGYTNEKLFF	TGTGCCAGCAGCGTAGGCCCCCCCGGCAGGGGAGGGTATACTAATGAAAAACTGTTTTTT
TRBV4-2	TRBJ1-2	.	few	CASSQEMGNQAGYTF	TGTGCCAGCAGCCAAGAGATGGGGAATCAGGCTGGCTACACCTTC
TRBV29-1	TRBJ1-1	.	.	CSVSLGAEAFF	TGCAGCGTTTCGTTGGGTGCGGAAGCTTTCTTT
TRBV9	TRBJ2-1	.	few	CASITGRSNEQFF	TGTGCCAGCATAACAGGTCGATCCAATGAGCAGTTCTTC
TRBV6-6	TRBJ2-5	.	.	CASSYGQGWETQYF	TGTGCCAGCAGTTACGGGCAGGGGTGGGAGACCCAGTACTTC
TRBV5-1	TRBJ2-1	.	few	CASSLGQLANNEQFF	TGCGCCAGCAGCTTGGGCCAACTCGCCAACAATGAGCAGTTCTTC
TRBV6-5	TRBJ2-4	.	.	CASSYPGVAGKNIQYF	TGTGCCAGCAGTTACCCGGGAGTGGCGGGTAAAAACATTCAGTACTTC
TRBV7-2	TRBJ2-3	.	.	CASSLPIAVSTDTQYF	TGTGCCAGCAGCTTACCTATAGCGGTAAGCACAGATACGCAGTATTTT
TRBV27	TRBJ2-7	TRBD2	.	CASRAPRVAGARDEQYF	TGTGCCAGCAGGGCCCCACGGGTAGCGGGAGCAAGGGACGAGCAGTACTTC
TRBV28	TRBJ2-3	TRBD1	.	CASSPGQQGDTQYF	TGTGCCAGCAGTCCGGGACAGCAGGGAGATACGCAGTATTTT
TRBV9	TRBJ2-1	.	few	CASGVSYNEQFF	TGTGCCAGCGGAGTATCCTACAATGAGCAGTTCTTC
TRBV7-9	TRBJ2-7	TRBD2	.	CASSPLLSGGRSYEQYF	TGTGCCAGCAGCCCCCTGTTGTCGGGCGGGAGGTCCTACGAGCAGTACTTC
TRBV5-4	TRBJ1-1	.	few	CASSTRDLNTEAFF	TGTGCCAGCAGCACTCGGGACCTGAACACTGAAGCTTTCTTT
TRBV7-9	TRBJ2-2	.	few	CASSPTAGELFF	TGTGCCAGCAGCCCCACCGCCGGGGAGCTGTTTTTT
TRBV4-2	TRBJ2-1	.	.	CASSLAQDNEQFF	TGTGCCAGCAGCTTGGCTCAGGACAATGAGCAGTTCTTC
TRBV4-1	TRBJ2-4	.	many	CASSQAASVVYF	TGCGCCAGCAGCCAAGCGGCTTCAGTTGTTTACTTC
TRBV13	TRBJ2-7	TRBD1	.	CASSLGQGFYEQYF	TGTGCCAGCAGCTTGGGACAGGGATTCTACGAGCAGTACTTC
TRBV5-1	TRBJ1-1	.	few	CASSLVSGPGTEAFF	TGCGCCAGCAGCTTGGTGTCAGGGCCCGGCACTGAAGCTTTCTTT
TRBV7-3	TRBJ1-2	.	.	CASGPVGQAYGYTF	TGTGCCAGCGGCCCGGTTGGGCAGGCCTATGGCTACACCTTC
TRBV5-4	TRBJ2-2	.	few	CASSFSPGSGTGELFF	TGTGCCAGCAGCTTCTCCCCCGGGTCGGGCACCGGGGAGCTGTTTTTT
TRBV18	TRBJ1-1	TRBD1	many	CASSGQGPGTEAFF	TGTGCCAGCTCGGGACAGGGGCCGGGCACTGAAGCTTTCTTT